These 5 T cell receptor beta chains were sequenced from one sample in a study of blood T cell repertoires in COVID-19. Assay used: immunoSEQ multiplex PCR; TCRdb lists only in-frame clones, some missing. The sample consists of 200,000 to 250,000 clones, around 83% of them appearing once. Sequencing was carried out using peripheral blood. All receptors come from a woman aged 70 to 79 with COVID-19, enrolled during active disease.

CDR3 bases: TGTGCCAGCAGCAGCAGCGTATCGGGAAACACCATATATTTT. Translation gives CASSSSVSGNTIYF. The chain couples TRBV11-3 to TRBJ1-3; D ambiguous. This CDR3 spans 14 amino acids. The ends were cut back, 5 bases at V and 4 bases at J, with 12 bases in the middle. The germline CDR1 and CDR2 sequences are SGHNT and YENEEA.

The rearrangement uses TRBV25-1 and TRBJ1-4, with 8 bases aligning to TRBD1. The CDR3 runs to 15 residues. In germline, CDR1 is MGHDK, CDR2 SYGVNS. With 7 bases clipped from V and 0 bases from J, the junction kept 4 bases outside the gene matches. The CDR3 bases are TGTGCCAGCACCGCGACAGGGGCAACTAATGAAAAACTGTTTTTT. Translated: CASTATGATNEKLFF. Combining the CDR3 with reference TRBV25-1 and TRBJ1-4 gives the whole variable domain EADIYQTPRYLVIGTGKKITLECSQTMGHDKMYWYQQDPGMELHLIHYSYGVNSTEKGDLSSESTVSRIRTEHFPLTLESARPSHTSQYLCASTATGATNEKLFFGSGTQLSVL.

The genes are TRBV29-1 and TRBJ1-1; 10 bases agree with TRBD1. V lost 7 bases and J lost 5; bases outside the gene matches: 10. Per germline, CDR1 SQVTM and CDR2 ANQGSEA. The CDR3 length is 14 residues. DNA of the CDR3: TGCAGCGCCGCGAGGATGGACAGGGGGACTGAAGCTTTCTTT. It yields the protein CSAARMDRGTEAFF.

The V call is TRBV10-2, the J call TRBJ2-3; 9 nucleotides agree with TRBD2. The CDR3 loop spans 14 amino acids. The J segment lost 3 bases and the V segment lost 4 bases, leaving 2 bases of the junction unmatched. Germline CDR1 and CDR2: WSHSY and SAAADI. CDR3 loop: CASSVAGETDTQYF. The DNA of the CDR3 is TGCGCCAGCAGTGTAGCGGGAGAGACAGATACGCAGTATTTT.

The rearrangement links TRBV7-2 to TRBJ2-1; 11 bases map to TRBD2. CDR1 SGHTA and CDR2 FQGNSA come from the germline V gene. The CDR3 is 16 residues long. Germline trimming cut 5 bases from V and 2 bases from J; bases unmatched to any gene: 5. The CDR3 loop reads CASSPQTSGTYNEQFF. CDR3 nucleotides: TGTGCCAGCAGCCCTCAGACTAGCGGGACCTACAATGAGCAGTTCTTC.